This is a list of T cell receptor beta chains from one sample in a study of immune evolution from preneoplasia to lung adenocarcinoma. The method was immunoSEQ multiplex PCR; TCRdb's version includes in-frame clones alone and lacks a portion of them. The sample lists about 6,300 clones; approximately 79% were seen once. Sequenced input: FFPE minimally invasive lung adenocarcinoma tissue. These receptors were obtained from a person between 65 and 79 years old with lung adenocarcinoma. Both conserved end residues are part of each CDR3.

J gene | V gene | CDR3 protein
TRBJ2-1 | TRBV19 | CASSIAPLRGRPQQFF
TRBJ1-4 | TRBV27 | CASRGLGVGEKLFF
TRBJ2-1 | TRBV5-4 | CASSLRQGRNEQFF
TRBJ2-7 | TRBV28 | CASSSGQGILYEQYF
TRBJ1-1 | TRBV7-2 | CASSPTFKTGANTEAFF
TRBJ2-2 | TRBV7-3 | CASSLAPFSTGELFF
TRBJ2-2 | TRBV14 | CASSQEKGARWSGPGELFF
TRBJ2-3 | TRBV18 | CASSPDSGTSHTQYF
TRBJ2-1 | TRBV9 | CASSPRDSGGFYEQFF
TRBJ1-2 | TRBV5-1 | CASRIVVGSGYTF
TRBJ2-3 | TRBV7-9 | CASSPDRSSTDTQYF
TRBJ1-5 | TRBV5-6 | CASSVGTANQPQHF
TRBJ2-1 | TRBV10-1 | CASSEGLAGGRKFF
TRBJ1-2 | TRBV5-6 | CASSLDGIANYGYTF
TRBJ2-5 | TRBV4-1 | CASSQDELLKTQYF
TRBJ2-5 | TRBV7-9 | CASSLGATQETQYF
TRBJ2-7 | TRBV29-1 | CSVDGGSYEQYF
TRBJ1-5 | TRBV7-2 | CASSLAGGQPQHF
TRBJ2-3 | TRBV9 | CASSPPGGRGGTDTQYF
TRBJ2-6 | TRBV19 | CASTPRRGLPGANVLTF
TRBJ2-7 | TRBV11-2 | CASSFRQLNEQYF
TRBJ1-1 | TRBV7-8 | CASSRGQGGLQAFF
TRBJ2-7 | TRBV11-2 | CASRPITSRSYEQYF
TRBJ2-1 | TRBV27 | CASSPIAGRVDEQFF
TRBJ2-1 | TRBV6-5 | CASSHRGQYYNEQFF
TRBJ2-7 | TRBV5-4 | CASGEQYF
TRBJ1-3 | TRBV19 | CASSILGPSGNTIYF
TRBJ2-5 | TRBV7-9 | CASSPKGAGPMYQETQYF